This T cell receptor beta chain was observed in a study of early T cells in non-severe SARS-CoV-2 infection. Study-wide context: Chains were unpaired, as sequencing was done on bulk RNA from unsorted whole blood. Study-wide points: Matches to VDJdb favored anti-spike CD8 responses and missed private and CD4 specificities.

Concerning this clonotype: Its specificity is unknown.

After removal of 5 bases from V and 9 bases from J, the junction contained 6 bases not matched to a gene. Germline CDR1 KGHDR, CDR2 SFDVKD. The CDR3 runs to 14 residues. The TCR library protocol was used to attach unique molecular identifiers. These identifiers were attached to individual cDNA molecules. MiXCR was run by TCRdb on the 5' RACE reads, yielding one entry per CDR3 protein. The sample has about 98,000 distinct CDR3 sequences; 11% are singletons. The source of this sequence is an adult who was a healthcare worker with PCR-confirmed SARS-CoV-2 infection or an uninfected control (not recorded which). Sequences were obtained from whole blood. This chain connects TRBV24-1 to TRBJ1-6, with 7 bases lining up with TRBD1. CDR3 sequence reads: CATSGWTGTSPLHF. The CDR3 DNA follows: TGTGCCACCAGTGGCTGGACAGGAACTTCACCCCTCCACTTT.